This TCR delta chain appears in the sequencing data of a study of gammadelta T cells in human blood (dated by TCRdb to 2018 to 2021). On the study overall, not on this receptor specifically: According to the study, polyclonal expansion of innate gamma-delta T cells right after birth appeared to be driven by microbial exposure.

Trimming takes 4 bases off V and 0 bases off J; junction bases not matched to a gene: 19. CDR1 and CDR2 were assigned from the germline V gene as TSWWSYY and QGS. There are 20 amino acids in the CDR3, from cysteine to phenylalanine inclusive. Only the CDR3 region is kept as DNA, spanning 60 bases read in frame from base 1. This clone qualifies as medium-sized (0.01 to 0.1%). The specificity of this receptor is unknown. Per-nucleotide qualities are absent, and no much larger clonotype sits a single base away. The library was built by means of RT-PCR. Sequencing was carried out with an Illumina MiSeq. Public reads were reanalyzed in TCRdb with CATT, and rows carrying the same DNA were merged afterwards. The sample table records more than 1,500 delta-chain clones; approximately 8.8% of these occur just once. 4.1% of the sample belongs to the ten largest clones.

This chain is built from TRDV1 and TRDJ1; TRDD2 agrees with 8 junctional bases. The sequence was collected from a human donor. Sequencing was done on a sample of non-Vgamma9Vdelta2 gamma-delta T cells from infant blood. Here the CDR3 is given as CALGVPSYNPAWTYTDKLIF. The bases are TGTGCTCTTGGGGTCCCTTCCTATAACCCTGCCTGGACGTACACCGATAAACTCATCTTT.